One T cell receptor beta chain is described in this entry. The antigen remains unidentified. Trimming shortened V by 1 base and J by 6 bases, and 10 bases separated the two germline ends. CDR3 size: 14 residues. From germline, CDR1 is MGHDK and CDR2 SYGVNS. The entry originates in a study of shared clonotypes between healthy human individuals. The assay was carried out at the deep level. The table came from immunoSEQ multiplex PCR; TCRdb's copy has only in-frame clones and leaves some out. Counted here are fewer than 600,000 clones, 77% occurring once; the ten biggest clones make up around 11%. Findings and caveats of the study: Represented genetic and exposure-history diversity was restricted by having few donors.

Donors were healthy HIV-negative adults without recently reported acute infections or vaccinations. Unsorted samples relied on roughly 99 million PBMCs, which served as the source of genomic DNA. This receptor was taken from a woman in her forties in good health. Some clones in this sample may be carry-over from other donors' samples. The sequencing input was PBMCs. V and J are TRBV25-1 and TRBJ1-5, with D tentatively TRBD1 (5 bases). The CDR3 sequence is CASSESGESQPQHF. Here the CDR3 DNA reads TGTGCCAGCAGTGAATCGGGGGAGAGTCAGCCCCAGCATTTT.